This TCR beta chain appears in the sequencing data of a study of CD8+CD57+ T cells in acquired aplastic anemia. Across the study: Sorting CD4+ and CD8+ cells gave DNA averaging roughly 3.5 ug. Study findings and constraints: Patients and controls shared over 25 CD8+ CDR3 sequences, highly expressed in patients.

This clonotype was counted many times. No antigen is known for it. The V end was cut by 1 base, the J end by 2 bases, with 10 bases between. Germline CDR1 is SGDLS and CDR2 is YYNGEE. CDR3 length: 14 amino acids. Patients sequenced had flow cytometry evidence of CD8+CD57+ cell expansion. Patients, without exception, had severe acquired aplastic anemia. Investigators profiled TCR beta VDJ and CDR3 from genomic DNA template. One entry per CDR3 protein, called by TCRdb with MiXCR from the reads. The sample lists 150,000 to 200,000 distinct CDR3 sequences; 48% were seen once. The chain links TRBV9 to TRBJ2-7, with a tentative D call TRBD1 (5 bases). This receptor was obtained from a human donor with aplastic anemia. Sequenced sample: sorted CD4+, CD8+, or CD8+CD57+ T cells (not recorded which) from PBMCs. DNA for the CDR3: TGTGCCAGCAGCGTATCTCACAGGACCTACGAGCAGTACTTC. Protein sequence: CASSVSHRTYEQYF.